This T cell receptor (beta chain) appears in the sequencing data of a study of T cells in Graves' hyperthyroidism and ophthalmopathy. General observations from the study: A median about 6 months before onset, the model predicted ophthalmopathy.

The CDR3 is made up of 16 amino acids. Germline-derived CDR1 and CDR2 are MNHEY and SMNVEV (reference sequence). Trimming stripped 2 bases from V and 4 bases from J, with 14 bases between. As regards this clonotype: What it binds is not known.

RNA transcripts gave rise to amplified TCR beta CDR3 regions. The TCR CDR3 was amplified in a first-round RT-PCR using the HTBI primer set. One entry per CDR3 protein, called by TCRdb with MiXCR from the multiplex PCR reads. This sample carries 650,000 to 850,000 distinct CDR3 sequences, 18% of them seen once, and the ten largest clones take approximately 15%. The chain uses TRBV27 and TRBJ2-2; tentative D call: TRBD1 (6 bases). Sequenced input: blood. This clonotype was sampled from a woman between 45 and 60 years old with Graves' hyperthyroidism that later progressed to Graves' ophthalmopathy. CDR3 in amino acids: CASSLRTDASTGELFF. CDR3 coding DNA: TGTGCCAGCAGTTTAAGGACAGATGCGAGCACCGGGGAGCTGTTTTTT.